This T cell receptor beta chain is from a study of PD-1 blockade in classical Hodgkin lymphoma. General study points: Compared with healthy donors, newly diagnosed patients reportedly showed lower baseline TCR diversity.

Following autologous stem cell transplantation, relapse occurred in every patient, and exposure to brentuximab vedotin varied. Comments on this clone: What it binds is not known.

The method was immunoSEQ multiplex PCR; TCRdb's version includes in-frame clones alone and lacks a portion of them. The sample shows tens of thousands of clones, 85% to 95% of them seen only once. The CDR3 runs 16 residues. Between the trimmed V and J ends, which lost 0 bases and 0 bases, there was a span of 9 bases. CDR1 and CDR2 (germline): MNHNS, SASEGT. The gene calls are TRBV6-1 and TRBJ2-1; D might be TRBD1 (5 bases). The receptor's source is a human donor with classical Hodgkin lymphoma. The input for sequencing was peripheral blood mononuclear cells (PBMCs), taken at baseline. The CDR3 is CASSEAWGSSYNEQFF. The CDR3, as DNA: TGTGCCAGCAGTGAAGCGTGGGGCAGCTCCTACAATGAGCAGTTCTTC.